The T cell receptor (beta chain) described here comes from a study of blood T cell repertoires in COVID-19. TCRdb keeps only in-frame clones here, not all; method: immunoSEQ multiplex PCR. Counted here are approximately 330,000 clones, over 80% occurring once; the ten biggest clones make up more than 7.5%. V dropped 1 base and J dropped 6; count of bases not matched to a gene: 7. The CDR3 consists of 17 residues. Per the germline V gene, CDR1 is SGHTA and CDR2 is FQGNSA. This TCR was recovered from a man younger than 45 with COVID-19, enrolled during active disease. The sample consisted of peripheral blood. The rearrangement uses TRBV7-2 and TRBJ1-5, with 12 bases identical to TRBD1. The CDR3 loop reads CASSLGDRGLVSQPQHF. The CDR3 nucleotides are TGTGCCAGCAGCTTAGGGGACAGGGGGCTAGTAAGTCAGCCCCAGCATTTT.